These 30 T cell receptor beta chains were all obtained from the same sample, sequenced in a study of identical twins. TCRdb independently ran MiXCR on the 5' RACE reads; one entry per CDR3 protein. The sample has approximately 500,000 distinct CDR3 sequences; roughly 26% are singletons. In addition, the sample was reused for a study of T cells expressing NK-cell markers.

Sequenced sample: CD4+ T cells sorted from blood. The receptors were sampled from a woman aged 18-29 years in good health.

The V gene is TRBV5-1, the J gene TRBJ2-7; D remains ambiguous. The CDR3 runs 18 residues. V shed 5 bases and J shed 0 bases, with 24 bases lying between them. CDR1 and CDR2 from the germline V gene are SGHRS and YFSETQ. In nucleotides, the CDR3 is TGCGCCAGCAGTCCCCGGACGGCTCTCCAAATTCGCTCCTACGAGCAGTACTTC. This sequence encodes CASSPRTALQIRSYEQYF.

In this sample, this clonotype turned up a few times. The chain joins TRBV7-9 to TRBJ2-7; 8 nucleotides agree with TRBD1. This CDR3 has 14 amino acids. V lost 3 bases, J lost 3 bases, and 4 bases stayed unmatched. Per the germline V gene, CDR1 is SEHNR and CDR2 is FQNEAQ (reference sequence). The DNA for the CDR3 is TGTGCCAGCAGCTTTTCGGGGACAGGCTACGAGCAGTACTTC. This encodes CASSFSGTGYEQYF.

The J gene is TRBJ1-2, the V gene TRBV5-8; D is uncertain. V lost 1 base and J lost 2, with 9 bases in between. Germline V gene sequence: CDR1 SGHTS, CDR2 YDEGEE. There are 14 residues in the CDR3. Here the CDR3 reads CASSLTVSNYGYTF. The CDR3 DNA reads as TGTGCCAGCAGCTTGACGGTATCAAACTATGGCTACACCTTC.

This chain connects TRBV5-1 to TRBJ1-4; D ambiguous. Trimming took 2 bases from V and 7 from J, leaving 12 bases between them. The CDR3 runs to 14 residues. Per germline, CDR1 SGHRS and CDR2 YFSETQ. The DNA for the CDR3 is TGCGCCAGCAGCTTCTCGGGTACCAGTGAAAAACTGTTTTTT. Protein: CASSFSGTSEKLFF.

This clonotype has more than one count but fewer than ten. The chain is built from TRBV10-3 and TRBJ2-1, with no clear D. V was clipped by 10 bases and J by 6 bases, with 10 bases between them. Germline CDR1 is ENHRY and CDR2 is SYGVKD. The CDR3 is made up of 11 amino acids. The CDR3 DNA is TGTGCCACCAATCTTCCCAATGAGCAGTTCTTC. The encoded protein is CATNLPNEQFF.

Here the CDR3 DNA reads TGCAGTGCAGTCTTTCGGGGAGCGAACACCGGGGAGCTGTTTTTT. Protein product: CSAVFRGANTGELFF. The V call is TRBV20-1, the J call TRBJ2-2; D is perhaps TRBD2 (5 bases). Germline CDR1 reads DFQATT; CDR2 reads SNEGSKA (reference sequence). V lost 6 bases and J lost 0, with 14 bases in between. The CDR3 runs 15 residues.

The chain couples TRBV20-1 to TRBJ2-1, with 8 bases matching TRBD1. CDR3 length equals 14 residues. The trim removed 1 base at V and 5 bases at J, leaving 4 bases unmatched. Germline CDR1 and CDR2: DFQATT and SNEGSKA (reference sequence). DNA for the CDR3: TGCAGTGCTAGAGCCGGGACAGGCGACAATGAGCAGTTCTTC. It translates to CSARAGTGDNEQFF.

The chain joins TRBV9 to TRBJ2-2; D is unclear. The CDR3 spans 13 residues. Germline CDR1 is SGDLS and CDR2 is YYNGEE. V was clipped by 4 bases and J by 9 bases, with 13 bases between them. The CDR3 nucleotides are TGTGCCAGCAGCCCAAGTCCAGTGCGGGAGCTGTTTTTT. Translation: CASSPSPVRELFF. Looking up the rest from reference TRBV9 and TRBJ2-2 gives the full variable domain: DSGVTQTPKHLITATGQRVTLRCSPRSGDLSVYWYQQSLDQGLQFLIQYYNGEERAKGNILERFSAQQFPDLHSELNLSSLELGDSALYFCASSPSPVRELFFGEGSRLTVL.

The J gene is TRBJ2-5, the V gene TRBV27; TRBD2 matches 10 bases. Trimming at V came to 7 bases and at J to 2 bases, leaving 7 bases not matched to a gene. The CDR3 is made up of 15 amino acids. Germline V gene data show CDR1 as MNHEY and CDR2 as SMNVEV (reference sequence). The CDR3 protein is CASTPLGLAQETQYF. DNA for the CDR3: TGTGCCAGCACCCCCCTGGGACTAGCGCAAGAGACCCAGTACTTC.

The chain carries TRBV18 and TRBJ2-1; tentatively, D is TRBD2 (6 bases). The V end was cut by 4 bases, the J end by 5 bases, with 15 bases between. Germline lookup yields CDR1 KGHSH and CDR2 LQKENI. The CDR3 is 15 residues long. CDR3 nucleotide sequence: TGTGCCAGCTCACTTACCGGGACTTCTAACAATGAGCAGTTCTTC. This sequence encodes CASSLTGTSNNEQFF.

The chain recombines TRBV20-1 with TRBJ2-7; D uncertain. The CDR3 runs 10 residues. Germline V gene sequence: CDR1 DFQATT, CDR2 SNEGSKA (reference sequence). Trimming cost V 6 bases and J 5 bases, with 8 bases left between them. DNA of the CDR3: TGCAGTGCCCGGCCCCACGAGCAGTACTTC. It is translated as CSARPHEQYF.

This clonotype was found a few times. V is TRBV5-4 and J is TRBJ2-7; the match to TRBD2 covers 7 bases. This CDR3 comprises 16 residues. The germline V gene encodes CDR1 SGHNT and CDR2 YYREEE (reference sequence). Unmatched junction bases numbered 10, after V lost 0 bases and J lost 4 bases. This CDR3 is CASSLDPGLQLYEQYF. CDR3 DNA: TGTGCCAGCAGCTTGGACCCGGGACTACAGCTGTACGAGCAGTACTTC.

The sample holds a few counts of this clonotype. The V call is TRBV3-1, the J call TRBJ2-3, with a tentative D call TRBD2 (6 bases). There are 15 residues in the CDR3. V gave up 3 bases and J gave up 0 bases, with 10 bases separating them. CDR1 is LGHDT and CDR2 is YNNKEL in the germline V gene (reference sequence). The chain's CDR3 is CASSHGGTSTDTQYF. The CDR3 nucleotides read TGTGCCAGCAGCCATGGTGGGACTAGCACAGATACGCAGTATTTT.

This clonotype showed up just a few times. This chain uses TRBV28 with TRBJ2-3, with no clear D. The CDR3 consists of 12 residues. V lost 7 bases to trimming and J lost 2 bases, with 7 bases between them. CDR1 is MDHEN and CDR2 is SYDVKM in the germline V gene. CDR3 loop: CASKAATDTQYF. CDR3 DNA: TGTGCCAGCAAGGCAGCCACAGATACGCAGTATTTT. The full variable domain, with the rest looked up from reference TRBV28 and TRBJ2-3, is DVKVTQSSRYLVKRTGEKVFLECVQDMDHENMFWYRQDPGLGLRLIYFSYDVKMKEKGDIPEGYSVSREKKERFSLILESASTNQTSMYLCASKAATDTQYFGPGTRLTVL.

The gene calls are TRBV12-3 or TRBV12-4 and TRBJ1-2; D unresolved. V lost 5 bases and J lost 2, with 9 bases in between. The CDR3 consists of 13 residues. The CDR3 reads CASSLLLNYGYTF. CDR3 coding DNA: TGTGCCAGCAGTCTGCTCCTAAACTATGGCTACACCTTC.

The chain joins TRBV7-2 to TRBJ2-1; 11 bases line up with TRBD2. The CDR3 has 16 residues. Germline loops: CDR1 SGHTA, CDR2 FQGNSA. V lost 6 bases, J lost 2 bases, and 6 bases stayed unmatched. CDR3 amino acids: CASRVRGLAAYNEQFF. CDR3 nucleotides: TGTGCCAGCAGGGTCCGGGGACTAGCGGCCTACAATGAGCAGTTCTTC.

This clonotype was recorded many times. V usage is TRBV20-1 and J usage is TRBJ1-4; a possible D gene is TRBD1 (5 bases). Trimming took off 6 bases at V and 5 bases at J, with 13 bases between the two ends. Germline V gene data show CDR1 as DFQATT and CDR2 as SNEGSKA (reference sequence). The CDR3 runs to 13 residues. The DNA for the CDR3 is TGCAGTGCGGGGGGGGGAGTAAATGAAAAACTGTTTTTT. Protein: CSAGGGVNEKLFF.

For the CDR3, the DNA is TGTGCCAGCAGCAACGGACCAGGGACAGGGGCCAACGTCCTGACTTTC. Translating it yields CASSNGPGTGANVLTF. The chain joins TRBV9 to TRBJ2-6; D is possibly TRBD1 (6 bases). Trimming shortened V by 4 bases and J by 4 bases, and 15 bases separated the two germline ends. Germline V lookup: CDR1 SGDLS, CDR2 YYNGEE. The CDR3 has 16 residues.

This sequence joins TRBV12-5 and TRBJ1-2; weak D call: TRBD1 (6 bases). The CDR3 consists of 13 residues. Germline V gene lookup returns CDR1 LGHNT and CDR2 FRNRAP. The V end was cut by 7 bases, the J end by 1 base, with 10 bases between. CDR3 DNA: TGTGCTAGTGTTACGGACAGTAACTATGGCTACACCTTC. It is translated as CASVTDSNYGYTF. Combining the CDR3 with reference TRBV12-5 and TRBJ1-2 gives the whole variable domain DARVTQTPRHKVTEMGQEVTMRCQPILGHNTVFWYRQTMMQGLELLAYFRNRAPLDDSGMPKDRFSAEMPDATLATLKIQPSEPRDSAVYFCASVTDSNYGYTFGSGTRLTVV.

Only a few counts were recorded for this clonotype. The gene calls are TRBV11-2 and TRBJ1-1; D gene ambiguous. Germline CDR1 is SGHAT and CDR2 is FQNNGV. The CDR3 runs to 14 residues. Trimming removed 2 bases from V and 7 bases from J, with 14 bases in between. The CDR3 region is CASSLTRHGNEAFF. Written as DNA, the CDR3 is TGTGCCAGCAGCTTAACCCGGCACGGTAATGAAGCTTTCTTT.

This clonotype showed up just a few times. The genes are TRBV5-1 and TRBJ1-2, with D perhaps matching TRBD1 (6 bases). The CDR3 contains 16 residues. The germline V gene has CDR1 SGHRS and CDR2 YFSETQ. V lost 0 bases, J lost 7 bases, and 19 bases lay in between. For the CDR3, the DNA is TGCGCCAGCAGCTTGGAAGGATTCGGGGGCCCCTTTGGCTACACCTTC. Protein: CASSLEGFGGPFGYTF.

This chain joins TRBV29-1 and TRBJ2-3, with a tentative D call TRBD2 (5 bases). The CDR3 spans 10 residues. Trimming stripped 6 bases from V and 8 bases from J, with 9 bases between. From germline, CDR1 is SQVTM and CDR2 ANQGSEA. The CDR3 DNA is TGCAGCGTGGGAGAGGGTACGCAGTATTTT. This encodes CSVGEGTQYF.

This clonotype was seen repeatedly, ten times or more. The V gene is TRBV5-1, the J gene TRBJ2-1; TRBD2 is a possible D gene (5 bases). The CDR3 sequence is 14 residues long. Germline lookup yields CDR1 SGHRS and CDR2 YFSETQ. V was trimmed by 4 bases and J by 7 bases, leaving 15 bases between them. In nucleotides, the CDR3 is TGCGCCAGCAGCCCCGAGGGCAGTTCGAATGAGCAGTTCTTC. The encoded protein is CASSPEGSSNEQFF.

V and J are TRBV24-1 and TRBJ2-3; D unclear. Deletions cut 4 bases from V and 1 base from J, with 8 bases between. The germline CDR1 and CDR2 sequences are KGHDR and SFDVKD. The CDR3 spans 14 residues. The CDR3 loop is CATSETGRTDTQYF. CDR3 in DNA: TGTGCCACCAGTGAGACGGGCCGCACAGATACGCAGTATTTT.

Ten or more counts support this clonotype. This sequence joins TRBV12-3 or TRBV12-4 and TRBJ1-5; a weak D match, TRBD1 (5 bases). The CDR3 length is 14 residues. V lost 2 bases to trimming and J lost 9 bases, with 14 bases between them. The CDR3 spells CASSLQGKGGPQHF. Written as DNA, the CDR3 is TGTGCCAGCAGTTTACAGGGTAAGGGCGGGCCCCAGCATTTT.

J is TRBJ2-1 and V is TRBV5-5, with D perhaps TRBD1 or TRBD2 (6 bases each). V lost 6 bases to trimming and J lost 9 bases, with 25 bases between them. The CDR3 is 16 amino acids. Germline values: CDR1 SGHKS, CDR2 YYEKEE (reference sequence). The CDR3 spells CASTRRGDFSSSEQFF. CDR3 coding DNA: TGTGCCAGCACCCGGAGGGGGGACTTTTCATCATCTGAGCAGTTCTTC. Filled out from reference TRBV5-5 and TRBJ2-1, the complete variable domain reads DAGVTQSPTHLIKTRGQQVTLRCSPISGHKSVSWYQQVLGQGPQFIFQYYEKEERGRGNFPDRFSARQFPNYSSELNVNALLLGDSALYLCASTRRGDFSSSEQFFGPGTRLTVL.

The chain joins TRBV7-3 to TRBJ2-1; 12 bases fit TRBD2. The V gene's germline CDR1 is SGHTA and CDR2 FQGTGA. V lost 5 bases and J lost 6; bases outside the gene matches: 8. There are 16 residues in the CDR3. The CDR3, as DNA: TGTGCCAGCAGCCAATACCGACTAGCGGGGGTCAATGAGCAGTTCTTC. This gives the protein CASSQYRLAGVNEQFF.

This clonotype was observed a handful of times. The genes are TRBV27 and TRBJ2-1; D gene ambiguous. This CDR3 has 15 amino acids. V was shortened by 6 bases and J by 1 base, with 13 bases between the two germline ends. Germline CDR1 is MNHEY and CDR2 is SMNVEV (reference sequence). The CDR3 protein is CASRPWAASYNEQFF. The CDR3 bases are TGTGCCAGCAGACCCTGGGCAGCGTCCTACAATGAGCAGTTCTTC.

This clonotype was detected only a few times. V is TRBV20-1 and J is TRBJ2-1; TRBD1 agrees at 9 bases. This CDR3 has 15 residues. Germline CDR1 is DFQATT and CDR2 is SNEGSKA (reference sequence). J lost 5 bases, V lost 6 bases, and 11 bases had no gene match. CDR3 region: CSASYGTGFHNEQFF. CDR3 DNA sequence: TGCAGTGCGTCCTACGGGACAGGGTTTCACAATGAGCAGTTCTTC.

This clonotype turned up a few times. The rearrangement joins TRBV12-3 or TRBV12-4 to TRBJ2-1; TRBD2 agrees at 13 bases. CDR3 size: 19 residues. J gave up 13 bases and V 5 bases, and 23 bases lay outside the gene matches. Here the CDR3 DNA reads TGTGCCAGCAGTACGGGACAGGGGATAACTAGCGGGAGGGCCAGGATCCAGTTCTTC. Amino acids: CASSTGQGITSGRARIQFF.